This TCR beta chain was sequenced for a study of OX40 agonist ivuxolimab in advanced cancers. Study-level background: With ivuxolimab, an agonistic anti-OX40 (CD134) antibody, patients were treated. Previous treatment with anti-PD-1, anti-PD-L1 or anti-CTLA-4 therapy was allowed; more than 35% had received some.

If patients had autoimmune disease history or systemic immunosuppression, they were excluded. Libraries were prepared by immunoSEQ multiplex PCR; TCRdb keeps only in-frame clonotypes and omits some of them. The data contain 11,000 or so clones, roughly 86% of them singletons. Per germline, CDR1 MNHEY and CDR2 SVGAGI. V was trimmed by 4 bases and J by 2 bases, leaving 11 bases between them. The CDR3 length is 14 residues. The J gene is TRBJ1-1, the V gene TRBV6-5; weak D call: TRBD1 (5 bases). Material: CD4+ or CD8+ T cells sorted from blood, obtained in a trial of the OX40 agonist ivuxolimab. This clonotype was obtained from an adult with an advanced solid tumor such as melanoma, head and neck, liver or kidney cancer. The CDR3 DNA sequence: TGTGCCAGCAGTTTAGGACAAGCTAACACTGAAGCTTTCTTT. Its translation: CASSLGQANTEAFF.